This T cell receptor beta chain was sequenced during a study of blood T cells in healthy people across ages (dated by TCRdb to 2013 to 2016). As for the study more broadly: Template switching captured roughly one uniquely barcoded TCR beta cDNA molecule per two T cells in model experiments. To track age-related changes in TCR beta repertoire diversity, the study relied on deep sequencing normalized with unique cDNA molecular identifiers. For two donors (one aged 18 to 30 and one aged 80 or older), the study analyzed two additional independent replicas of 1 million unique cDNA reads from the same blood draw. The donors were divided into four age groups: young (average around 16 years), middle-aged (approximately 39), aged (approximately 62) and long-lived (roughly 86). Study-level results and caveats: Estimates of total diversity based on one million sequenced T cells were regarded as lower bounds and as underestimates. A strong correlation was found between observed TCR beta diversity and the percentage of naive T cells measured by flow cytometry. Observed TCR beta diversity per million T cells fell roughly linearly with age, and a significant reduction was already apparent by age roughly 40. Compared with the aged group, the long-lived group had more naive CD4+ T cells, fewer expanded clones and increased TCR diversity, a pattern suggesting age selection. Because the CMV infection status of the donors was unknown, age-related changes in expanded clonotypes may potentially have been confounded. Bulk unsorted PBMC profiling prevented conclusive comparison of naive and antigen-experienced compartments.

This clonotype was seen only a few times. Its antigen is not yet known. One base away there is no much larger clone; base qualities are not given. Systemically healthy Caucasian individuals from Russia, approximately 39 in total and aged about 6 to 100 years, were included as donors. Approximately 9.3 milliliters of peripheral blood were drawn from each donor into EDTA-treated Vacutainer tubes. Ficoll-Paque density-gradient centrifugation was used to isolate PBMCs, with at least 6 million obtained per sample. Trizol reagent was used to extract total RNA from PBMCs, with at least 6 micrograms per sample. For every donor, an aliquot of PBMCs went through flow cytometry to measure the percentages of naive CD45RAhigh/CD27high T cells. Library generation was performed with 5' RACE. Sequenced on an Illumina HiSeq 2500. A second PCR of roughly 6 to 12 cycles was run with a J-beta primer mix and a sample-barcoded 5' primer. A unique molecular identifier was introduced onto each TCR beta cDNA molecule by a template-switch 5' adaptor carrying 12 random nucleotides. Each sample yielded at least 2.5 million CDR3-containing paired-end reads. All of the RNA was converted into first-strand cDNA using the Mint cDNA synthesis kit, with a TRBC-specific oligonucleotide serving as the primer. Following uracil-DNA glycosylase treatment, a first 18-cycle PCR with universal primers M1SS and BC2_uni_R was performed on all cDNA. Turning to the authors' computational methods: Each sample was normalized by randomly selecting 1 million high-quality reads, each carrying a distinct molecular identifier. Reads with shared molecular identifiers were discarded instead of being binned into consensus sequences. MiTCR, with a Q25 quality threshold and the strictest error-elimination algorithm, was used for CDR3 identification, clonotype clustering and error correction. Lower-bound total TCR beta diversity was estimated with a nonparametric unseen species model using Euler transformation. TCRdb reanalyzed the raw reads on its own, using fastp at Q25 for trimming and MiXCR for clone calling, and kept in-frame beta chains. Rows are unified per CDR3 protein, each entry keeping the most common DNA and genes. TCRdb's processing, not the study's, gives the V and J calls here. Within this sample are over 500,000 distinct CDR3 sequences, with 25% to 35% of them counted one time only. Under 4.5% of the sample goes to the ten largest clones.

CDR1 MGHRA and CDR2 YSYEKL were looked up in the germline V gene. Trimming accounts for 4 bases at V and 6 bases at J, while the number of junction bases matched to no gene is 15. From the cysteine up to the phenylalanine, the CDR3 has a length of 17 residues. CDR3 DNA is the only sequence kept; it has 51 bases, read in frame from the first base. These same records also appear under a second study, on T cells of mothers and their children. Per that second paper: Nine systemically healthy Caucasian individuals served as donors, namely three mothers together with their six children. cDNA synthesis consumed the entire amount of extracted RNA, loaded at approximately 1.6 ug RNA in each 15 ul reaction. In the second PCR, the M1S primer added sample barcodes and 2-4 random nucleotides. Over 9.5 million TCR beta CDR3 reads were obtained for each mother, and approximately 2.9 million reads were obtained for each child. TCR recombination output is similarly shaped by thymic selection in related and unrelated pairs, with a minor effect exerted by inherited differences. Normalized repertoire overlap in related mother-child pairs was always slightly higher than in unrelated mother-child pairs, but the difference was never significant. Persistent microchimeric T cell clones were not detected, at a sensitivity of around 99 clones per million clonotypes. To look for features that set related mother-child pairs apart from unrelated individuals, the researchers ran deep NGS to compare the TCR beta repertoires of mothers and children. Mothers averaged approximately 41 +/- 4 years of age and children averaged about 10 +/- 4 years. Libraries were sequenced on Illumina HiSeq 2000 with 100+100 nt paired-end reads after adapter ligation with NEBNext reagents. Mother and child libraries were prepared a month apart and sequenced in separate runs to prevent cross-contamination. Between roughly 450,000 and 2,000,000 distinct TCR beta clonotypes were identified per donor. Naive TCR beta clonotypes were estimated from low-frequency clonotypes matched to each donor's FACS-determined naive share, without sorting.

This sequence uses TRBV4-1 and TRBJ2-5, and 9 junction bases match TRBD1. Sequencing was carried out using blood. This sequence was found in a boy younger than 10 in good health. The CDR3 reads CASSPRALGQGMKTQYF. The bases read TGCGCCAGCAGCCCCCGAGCATTGGGACAGGGAATGAAGACCCAGTACTTC.